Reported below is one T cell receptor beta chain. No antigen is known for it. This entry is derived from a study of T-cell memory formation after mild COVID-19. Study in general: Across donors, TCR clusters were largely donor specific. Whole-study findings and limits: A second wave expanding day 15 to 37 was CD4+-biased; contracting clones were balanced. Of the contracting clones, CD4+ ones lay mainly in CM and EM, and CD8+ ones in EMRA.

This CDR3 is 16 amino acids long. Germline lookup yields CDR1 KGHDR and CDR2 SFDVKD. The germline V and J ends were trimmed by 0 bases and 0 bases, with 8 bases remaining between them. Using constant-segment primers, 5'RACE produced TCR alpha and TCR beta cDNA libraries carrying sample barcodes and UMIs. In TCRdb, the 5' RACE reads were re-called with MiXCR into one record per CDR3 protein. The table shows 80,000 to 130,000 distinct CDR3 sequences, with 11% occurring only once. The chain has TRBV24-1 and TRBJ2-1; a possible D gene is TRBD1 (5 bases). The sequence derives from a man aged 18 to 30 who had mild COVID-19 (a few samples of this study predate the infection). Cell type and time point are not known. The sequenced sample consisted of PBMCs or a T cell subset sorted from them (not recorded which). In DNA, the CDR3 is TGTGCCACCAGTGATTTGGGGGCCAGCTCCTACAATGAGCAGTTCTTC. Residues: CATSDLGASSYNEQFF.